Listed here are 27 T cell receptor beta chains from one sample, sequenced in a study of blood T cell repertoires in COVID-19 (TCRdb year 2020). The library was built by means of the immunoSEQ multiplex PCR assay. TCRdb carries this immuneACCESS record with in-frame sequences only. Its versions omit some clonotypes, under half of them owing to an unresolved V gene in the studies checked, with the rest unexplained. The sample table holds fewer than 450,000 clones, of which around nine tenths were seen once. 1.2% of the sample rests with the top ten. Sequenced input: PBMCs or T cells enriched from blood (not recorded which). These receptors came from a woman aged 18-29 years who had recovered from COVID-19.

This chain uses TRBV7-3 with TRBJ2-1, with TRBD2 as a possible D gene (6 bases). This CDR3 region has 16 residues. In germline, CDR1 is SGHTA, CDR2 FQGTGA. The V end lost 1 base, the J end lost 2 bases, and 12 bases lay between the germline ends. The CDR3 sequence is CASSLRWGDPYNEQFF. CDR3 nucleotide sequence: TGTGCCAGCAGCTTAAGGTGGGGGGACCCCTACAATGAGCAGTTCTTC.

The chain couples TRBV7-6 to TRBJ1-1; 9 bases match TRBD1. The CDR3 length is 16 residues. The junction had 13 bases not matched to a gene; V was cut back by 5 bases and J by 6 bases. The V gene's germline CDR1 is SGHVS and CDR2 FNYEAQ. The CDR3 reads CASSPGAGQGPAEAFF. Here the CDR3 DNA reads TGTGCCAGCAGCCCGGGGGCGGGACAGGGTCCTGCTGAAGCTTTCTTT. Combining the CDR3 with reference TRBV7-6 and TRBJ1-1 gives the whole variable domain GAGVSQSPRYKVTKRGQDVALRCDPISGHVSLYWYRQALGQGPEFLTYFNYEAQQDKSGLPNDRFSAERPEGSISTLTIQRTEQRDSAMYRCASSPGAGQGPAEAFFGQGTRLTVV.

The J gene is TRBJ1-6, the V gene TRBV28; D perhaps matches TRBD1 (6 bases). The V and J ends lost 1 base and 1 base respectively, with 11 bases between them. The germline gives CDR1 MDHEN, CDR2 SYDVKM. The CDR3 length is 17 residues. CDR3 bases: TGTGCCAGCAGTTTATATCTCCAGGGGTCCTATAATTCACCCCTCCACTTT. The encoded protein is CASSLYLQGSYNSPLHF. The variable domain in full, completed from reference TRBV28 and TRBJ1-6, reads DVKVTQSSRYLVKRTGEKVFLECVQDMDHENMFWYRQDPGLGLRLIYFSYDVKMKEKGDIPEGYSVSREKKERFSLILESASTNQTSMYLCASSLYLQGSYNSPLHFGNGTRLTVT.

The chain couples TRBV18 to TRBJ2-7; 7 bases fit TRBD1. V was pared by 3 bases and J by 3 bases, with 11 bases of the junction left unmatched. This CDR3 contains 16 residues. The germline CDR1 and CDR2 sequences are KGHSH and LQKENI. The CDR3 sequence is CASSPSLGTDNYEQYF. CDR3 DNA: TGTGCCAGCTCACCGTCCCTTGGGACAGACAACTACGAGCAGTACTTC.

The chain links TRBV18 to TRBJ1-1; D possibly corresponds to TRBD1 (6 bases). V lost 5 bases, J lost 1 base, and 17 bases lay in between. Germline CDR1 reads KGHSH; CDR2 reads LQKENI. The CDR3 totals 16 residues. The CDR3 DNA sequence: TGTGCCAGCTCAGACAACATGGGGGGGGCGAACACTGAAGCTTTCTTT. As protein: CASSDNMGGANTEAFF.

The chain recombines TRBV19 with TRBJ1-6; 9 positions match TRBD1. Germline V gene data show CDR1 as LNHDA and CDR2 as SQIVND (reference sequence). The CDR3 is made up of 15 amino acids. Trimming cost V 4 bases and J 9 bases; bases outside gene matches: 7. The CDR3 reads CASSSWTGEGSPLHF. CDR3 bases: TGTGCCAGTAGTAGCTGGACAGGGGAAGGTTCACCCCTCCACTTT.

V is TRBV4-1 and J is TRBJ1-4; D is ambiguous. Germline assignment: CDR1 MGHRA and CDR2 YSYEKL. The CDR3 has 15 amino acids. Between the trimmed V and J ends, which lost 4 bases and 8 bases, there was a span of 17 bases. CDR3 coding DNA: TGCGCCAGCAGCCTCACCCCGGGAGCGTGGGAAAAACTGTTTTTT. Protein: CASSLTPGAWEKLFF.

The chain recombines TRBV5-1 with TRBJ1-4, with D unclear. The germline gives CDR1 SGHRS, CDR2 YFSETQ. The V gene lost 4 bases and the J gene lost 0 bases, with 10 bases spanning the gap. There are 15 residues in the CDR3. The CDR3 DNA sequence: TGCGCCAGCAGCCCGGGGTCGGCAACTAATGAAAAACTGTTTTTT. It yields the protein CASSPGSATNEKLFF.

This clone was recorded only once. The chain is built from TRBV4-3 and TRBJ1-2; tentative D call: TRBD1 (6 bases). CDR3 length equals 14 residues. The germline V and J ends were trimmed by 3 bases and 4 bases, with 12 bases remaining between them. The V gene's germline CDR1 is LGHNA and CDR2 YSLEER. Written as DNA, the CDR3 is TGCGCCAGCAGCCAGCACCCGACAGGCTATGGCTACACCTTC. Translated, it gives CASSQHPTGYGYTF.

The rearrangement uses TRBV5-1 and TRBJ2-1; 7 positions agree with TRBD1. With 2 bases clipped from V and 3 bases from J, the junction kept 26 bases outside the gene matches. CDR3 length: 22 amino acids. Germline lookup yields CDR1 SGHRS and CDR2 YFSETQ. CDR3 in amino acids: CASSLNKGQYQYSQLGYNEQFF. CDR3 DNA sequence: TGCGCCAGCAGCTTAAATAAGGGACAGTACCAGTACTCGCAGCTGGGCTACAATGAGCAGTTCTTC.

J is TRBJ1-5 and V is TRBV18, with D perhaps TRBD1 (5 bases). This CDR3 has 14 residues. The germline V gene encodes CDR1 KGHSH and CDR2 LQKENI. Trimming cost V 4 bases and J 0 bases, with 7 bases left between them. DNA of the CDR3: TGTGCCAGCTCACAGGGGTATAGCAATCAGCCCCAGCATTTT. As protein: CASSQGYSNQPQHF.

The V and J genes are TRBV9 and TRBJ2-2; TRBD1 agrees at 7 bases. Per germline, CDR1 SGDLS and CDR2 YYNGEE. V gave up 0 bases and J gave up 6 bases; unmatched junction bases: 17. This CDR3 spans 19 amino acids. DNA for the CDR3: TGTGCCAGCAGCGTAGAGACAGGGAAAGGCACTTTTGGGGCCGGGGAGCTGTTTTTT. This gives the protein CASSVETGKGTFGAGELFF.

The V and J genes are TRBV5-4 and TRBJ1-1; no firm D call. Germline loops: CDR1 SGHNT, CDR2 YYREEE (reference sequence). Trimming pared 0 bases from V and 0 bases from J, leaving 6 bases between. CDR3 length equals 14 residues. The CDR3 nucleotides read TGTGCCAGCAGCTTGGACAGCCTGAACACTGAAGCTTTCTTT. Its translation is CASSLDSLNTEAFF. The complete variable domain, with remaining parts taken from reference TRBV5-4 and TRBJ1-1, reads ETGVTQSPTHLIKTRGQQVTLRCSSQSGHNTVSWYQQALGQGPQFIFQYYREEENGRGNFPPRFSGLQFPNYSSELNVNALELDDSALYLCASSLDSLNTEAFFGQGTRLTVV.

The chain employs TRBV28 and TRBJ1-5, with TRBD1 matching 8 bases. V was clipped by 5 bases and J by 0 bases; unmatched bases: 3. Germline CDR1 is MDHEN and CDR2 is SYDVKM. The CDR3 loop spans 15 amino acids. Here the CDR3 reads CASSRTGGSNQPQHF. In nucleotides, the CDR3 is TGTGCCAGCAGTCGAACAGGGGGTAGCAATCAGCCCCAGCATTTT.

The chain joins TRBV7-8 to TRBJ1-5; maybe TRBD1 (6 bases). Germline CDR1 reads SGHVS; CDR2 reads FQNEAQ. CDR3 size: 15 residues. V shed 5 bases and J shed 0 bases, with 11 bases lying between them. In nucleotides, the CDR3 is TGTGCCAGCAGCCCGAACAGGGTTAGCAATCAGCCCCAGCATTTT. Translated, it gives CASSPNRVSNQPQHF. The full variable domain, completed using reference TRBV7-8 and TRBJ1-5, is GAGVSQSPRYKVAKRGQDVALRCDPISGHVSLFWYQQALGQGPEFLTYFQNEAQLDKSGLPSDRFFAERPEGSVSTLKIQRTQQEDSAVYLCASSPNRVSNQPQHFGDGTRLSIL.

This clone came up once. The gene calls are TRBV2 and TRBJ2-5, with 8 bases aligning to TRBD2. The CDR3 consists of 16 residues. CDR1 is SNHLY, CDR2 FYNNEI, per germline. With 5 bases clipped from V and 7 bases from J, the junction kept 15 bases outside the gene matches. The chain's CDR3 is CASSFAPGLGIGTQYF. The CDR3, as DNA: TGTGCCAGCAGTTTTGCTCCGGGACTAGGGATTGGGACCCAGTACTTC. Variable domain in full (rest from reference TRBV2 and TRBJ2-5): EPEVTQTPSHQVTQMGQEVILRCVPISNHLYFYWYRQILGQKVEFLVSFYNNEISEKSEIFDDQFSVERPDGSNFTLKIRSTKLEDSAMYFCASSFAPGLGIGTQYFGPGTRLLVL.

The J gene is TRBJ1-1, the V gene TRBV27; 7 bases fit TRBD1. Trimming cost V 4 bases and J 10 bases; bases outside gene matches: 18. The V gene's germline CDR1 is MNHEY and CDR2 SMNVEV (reference sequence). CDR3 length equals 16 residues. The CDR3 protein is CASSSPAWTGEGGAFF. In DNA, the CDR3 is TGTGCCAGCAGTTCCCCGGCTTGGACAGGCGAGGGGGGAGCTTTCTTT.

V usage is TRBV13 and J usage is TRBJ2-1, with 7 bases identical to TRBD2. CDR1 and CDR2 (germline): PRHDT, FYEKMQ (reference sequence). The V and J ends lost 4 bases and 2 bases, in that order; junction bases with no gene match: 8. This CDR3 is built from 16 residues. The CDR3 spells CASSSTAGTTYNEQFF. In DNA form, the CDR3 reads TGTGCCAGCAGCTCGACCGCGGGGACTACCTACAATGAGCAGTTCTTC. The full variable domain, completed using reference TRBV13 and TRBJ2-1, is AAGVIQSPRHLIKEKRETATLKCYPIPRHDTVYWYQQGPGQDPQFLISFYEKMQSDKGSIPDRFSAQQFSDYHSELNMSSLELGDSALYFCASSSTAGTTYNEQFFGPGTRLTVL.

J is TRBJ2-5 and V is TRBV15, with 8 bases aligning to TRBD1. Germline V gene lookup returns CDR1 LNHNV and CDR2 YYDKDF (reference sequence). The CDR3 is made up of 15 amino acids. The trim removed 4 bases at V and 1 base at J, leaving 5 bases unmatched. In DNA form, the CDR3 reads TGTGCCACCAGCATATCGACAGGGGCCCAAGAGACCCAGTACTTC. Translation: CATSISTGAQETQYF.

This chain joins TRBV6-5 and TRBJ1-1; D not certain. CDR3 size: 12 residues. V lost 6 bases and J lost 4, with 9 bases in between. Germline loops: CDR1 MNHEY, CDR2 SVGAGI. The CDR3 loop is CASSTKFTEAFF. CDR3 sequence (DNA): TGTGCCAGCAGCACAAAATTCACTGAAGCTTTCTTT.

V is TRBV28 and J is TRBJ2-7; 7 nucleotides align to TRBD1. This CDR3 comprises 15 residues. With V trimmed by 4 bases and J by 3 bases, 9 bases remained unmatched. Germline V gene lookup returns CDR1 MDHEN and CDR2 SYDVKM. The CDR3: CASSSPMDRFYEQYF. CDR3 nucleotide sequence: TGTGCCAGCAGTTCTCCTATGGACAGGTTCTACGAGCAGTACTTC.

V usage is TRBV6-5 and J usage is TRBJ1-1; 7 nucleotides line up with TRBD1. Germline V gene lookup returns CDR1 MNHEY and CDR2 SVGAGI. The V segment lost 0 bases and the J segment 3 bases; nucleotides outside the gene matches: 4. The CDR3 covers 15 residues. The CDR3 spells CASSYSGTDYTEAFF. CDR3 in DNA: TGTGCCAGCAGTTACTCTGGGACAGATTACACTGAAGCTTTCTTT.

The chain couples TRBV12-3 or TRBV12-4 to TRBJ1-4; no clear D. The V gene lost 4 bases and the J gene lost 15 bases, with 18 bases spanning the gap. CDR3 length equals 13 residues. In DNA, the CDR3 is TGTGCCAGCAGTTCGGGAAAGACCAACACAGTGTTTTTT. Residues: CASSSGKTNTVFF.

The chain joins TRBV3-1 (or the pseudogene TRBV3-2) to TRBJ2-2; 15 nucleotides align to TRBD2. The V gene end was trimmed by 2 bases and the J gene end by 7 bases; junction bases not matched to a gene: 5. The CDR3 length is 17 residues. Germline lookup yields CDR1 LGHDT and CDR2 YNNKEL (reference sequence). CDR3 amino acids: CASSQWTSGGALGELFF. Written as DNA, the CDR3 is TGTGCCAGCAGCCAATGGACTAGCGGGGGGGCCCTCGGGGAGCTGTTTTTT.

The chain recombines TRBV27 with TRBJ2-2; 8 nucleotides match TRBD1. Losses at the gene ends were 3 bases for V and 4 bases for J; bases not matched to a gene: 1. Germline V CDR1 and CDR2: MNHEY, SMNVEV (reference sequence). The CDR3 covers 14 residues. The CDR3 sequence is CASSLTGVTGELFF. The CDR3 DNA is TGTGCCAGCAGTTTGACAGGGGTCACCGGGGAGCTGTTTTTT.

The V call is TRBV9, the J call TRBJ2-4; TRBD1 agrees at 11 bases. The length of the CDR3 is 20 residues. CDR1 is SGDLS and CDR2 is YYNGEE in the germline V gene. J was trimmed by 0 bases and V by 3 bases; bases with no gene match: 14. CDR3 DNA: TGTGCCAGCAGCGCCTCAACCGGGACAGGGGGGCAAGTAGCCAAAAACATTCAGTACTTC. This sequence encodes CASSASTGTGGQVAKNIQYF. The variable domain in full, with the rest retrieved from reference TRBV9 and TRBJ2-4, is DSGVTQTPKHLITATGQRVTLRCSPRSGDLSVYWYQQSLDQGLQFLIQYYNGEERAKGNILERFSAQQFPDLHSELNLSSLELGDSALYFCASSASTGTGGQVAKNIQYFGAGTRLSVL.

This chain uses TRBV5-1 with TRBJ2-2, with 12 bases matching TRBD2. The CDR3 is 16 amino acids. Germline V lookup: CDR1 SGHRS, CDR2 YFSETQ. The trim removed 0 bases at V and 4 bases at J, leaving 1 base unmatched. Here the CDR3 DNA reads TGCGCCAGCAGCTTGGCACTAGCGGGGGGCACCGGGGAGCTGTTTTTT. Translated: CASSLALAGGTGELFF.